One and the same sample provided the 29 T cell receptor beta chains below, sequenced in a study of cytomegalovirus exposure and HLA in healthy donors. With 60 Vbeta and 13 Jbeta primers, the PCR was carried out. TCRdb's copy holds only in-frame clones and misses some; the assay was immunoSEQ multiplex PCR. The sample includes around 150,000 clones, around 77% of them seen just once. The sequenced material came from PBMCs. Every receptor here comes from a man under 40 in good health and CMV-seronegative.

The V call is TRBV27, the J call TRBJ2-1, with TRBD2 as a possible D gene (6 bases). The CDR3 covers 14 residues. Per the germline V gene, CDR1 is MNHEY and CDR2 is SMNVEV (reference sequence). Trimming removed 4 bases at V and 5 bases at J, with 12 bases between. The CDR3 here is CASSSTSSNNEQFF. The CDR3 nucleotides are TGTGCCAGCAGTTCTACTAGCAGCAACAATGAGCAGTTCTTC.

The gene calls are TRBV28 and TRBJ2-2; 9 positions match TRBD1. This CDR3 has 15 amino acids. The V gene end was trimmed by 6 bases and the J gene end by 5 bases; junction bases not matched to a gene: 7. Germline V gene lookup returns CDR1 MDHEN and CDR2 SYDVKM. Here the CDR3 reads CASSVLGQGTGELFF. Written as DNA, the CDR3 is TGTGCCAGCAGCGTCCTTGGACAGGGGACCGGGGAGCTGTTTTTT. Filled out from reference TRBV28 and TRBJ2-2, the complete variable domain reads DVKVTQSSRYLVKRTGEKVFLECVQDMDHENMFWYRQDPGLGLRLIYFSYDVKMKEKGDIPEGYSVSREKKERFSLILESASTNQTSMYLCASSVLGQGTGELFFGEGSRLTVL.

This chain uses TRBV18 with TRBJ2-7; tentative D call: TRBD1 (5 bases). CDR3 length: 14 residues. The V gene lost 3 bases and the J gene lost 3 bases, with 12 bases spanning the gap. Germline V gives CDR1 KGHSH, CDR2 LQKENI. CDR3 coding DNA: TGTGCCAGCTCACCTATCCAGGGTGACTACGAGCAGTACTTC. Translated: CASSPIQGDYEQYF.

As DNA, the CDR3 is TGTGCCAGCAGTGGCAATCTGATTCCCTACGAGCAGTACTTC. This encodes CASSGNLIPYEQYF. V and J are TRBV28 and TRBJ2-7; D is uncertain. CDR3 length: 14 amino acids. Per the germline V gene, CDR1 is MDHEN and CDR2 is SYDVKM. Deletions cut 5 bases from V and 2 bases from J, with 13 bases between.

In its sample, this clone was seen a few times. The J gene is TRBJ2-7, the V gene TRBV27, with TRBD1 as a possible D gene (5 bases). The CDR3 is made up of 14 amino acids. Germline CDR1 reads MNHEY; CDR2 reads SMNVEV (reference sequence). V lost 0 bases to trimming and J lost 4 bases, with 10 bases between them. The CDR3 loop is CASSLSRVGYEQYF. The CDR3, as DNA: TGTGCCAGCAGTTTATCCAGGGTGGGGTACGAGCAGTACTTC.

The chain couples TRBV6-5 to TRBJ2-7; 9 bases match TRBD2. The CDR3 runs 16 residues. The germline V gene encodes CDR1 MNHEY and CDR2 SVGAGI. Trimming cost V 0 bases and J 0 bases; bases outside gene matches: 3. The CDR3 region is CASSYSAGGSSYEQYF. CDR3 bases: TGTGCCAGCAGTTACTCGGCGGGAGGGAGCTCCTACGAGCAGTACTTC.

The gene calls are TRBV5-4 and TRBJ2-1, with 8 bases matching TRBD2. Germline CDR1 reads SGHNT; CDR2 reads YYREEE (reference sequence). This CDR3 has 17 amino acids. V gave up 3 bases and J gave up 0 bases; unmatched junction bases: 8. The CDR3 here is CASSYLGAGGSYNEQFF. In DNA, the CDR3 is TGTGCCAGCAGCTACTTGGGGGCGGGGGGCTCCTACAATGAGCAGTTCTTC.

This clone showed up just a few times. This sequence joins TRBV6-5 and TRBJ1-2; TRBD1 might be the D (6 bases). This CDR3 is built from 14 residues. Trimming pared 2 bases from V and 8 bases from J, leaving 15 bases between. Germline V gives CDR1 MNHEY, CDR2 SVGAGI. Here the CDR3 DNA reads TGTGCCAGCAGTTACACCCCAACAGGGCCCGGCTACACCTTC. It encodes CASSYTPTGPGYTF.

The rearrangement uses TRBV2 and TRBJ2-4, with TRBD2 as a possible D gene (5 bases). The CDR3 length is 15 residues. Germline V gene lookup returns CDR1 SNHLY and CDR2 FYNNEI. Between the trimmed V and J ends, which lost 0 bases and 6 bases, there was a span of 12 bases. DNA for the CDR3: TGTGCCAGCAGTGAAGCGTTGGACTCACTAAACATTCAGTACTTC. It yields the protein CASSEALDSLNIQYF.

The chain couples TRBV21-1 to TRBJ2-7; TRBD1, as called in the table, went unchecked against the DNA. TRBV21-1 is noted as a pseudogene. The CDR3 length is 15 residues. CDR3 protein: CASRVAGKDSYEQYF. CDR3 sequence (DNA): TGTGCCAGCAGAGTGGCAGGTAAGGACTCCTACGAGCAGTACTTC.

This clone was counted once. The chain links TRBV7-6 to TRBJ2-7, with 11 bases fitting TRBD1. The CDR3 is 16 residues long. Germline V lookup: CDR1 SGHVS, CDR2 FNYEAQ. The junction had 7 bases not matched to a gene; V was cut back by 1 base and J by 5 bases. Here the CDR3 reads CASSLVGGTGGNEQYF. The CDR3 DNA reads TGTGCCAGCAGCTTAGTGGGCGGGACAGGGGGTAACGAGCAGTACTTC.

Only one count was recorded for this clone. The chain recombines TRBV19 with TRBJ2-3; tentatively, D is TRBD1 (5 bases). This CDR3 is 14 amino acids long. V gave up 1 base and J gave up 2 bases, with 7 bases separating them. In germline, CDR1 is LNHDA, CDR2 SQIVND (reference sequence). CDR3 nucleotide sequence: TGTGCCAGTAGTATAGTAGGGGTCACAGATACGCAGTATTTT. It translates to CASSIVGVTDTQYF.

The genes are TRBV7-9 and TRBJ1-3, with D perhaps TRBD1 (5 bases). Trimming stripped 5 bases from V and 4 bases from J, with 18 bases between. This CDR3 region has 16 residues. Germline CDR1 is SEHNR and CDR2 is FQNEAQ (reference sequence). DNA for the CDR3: TGTGCCAGCAGCCACCCCCTCGACAGTGCCGGAAACACCATATATTTT. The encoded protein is CASSHPLDSAGNTIYF.

CDR3 amino acids: CAWSVGQGDSNQPQHF. The CDR3, as DNA: TGTGCCTGGAGTGTAGGGCAGGGGGATAGCAATCAGCCCCAGCATTTT. The chain has TRBV30 and TRBJ1-5, with TRBD1 matching 7 bases. The CDR3 totals 16 residues. In germline, CDR1 is GTSNPN, CDR2 SVGIG (reference sequence). Trimming removed 0 bases from V and 0 bases from J; junction bases left unmatched: 5.

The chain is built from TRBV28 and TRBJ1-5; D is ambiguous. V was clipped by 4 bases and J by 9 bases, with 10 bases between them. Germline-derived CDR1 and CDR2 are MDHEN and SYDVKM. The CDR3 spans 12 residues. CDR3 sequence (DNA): TGTGCCAGCAGTTCGCAGAATGGGCCCCAGCATTTT. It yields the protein CASSSQNGPQHF. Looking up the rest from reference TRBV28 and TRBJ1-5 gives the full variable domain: DVKVTQSSRYLVKRTGEKVFLECVQDMDHENMFWYRQDPGLGLRLIYFSYDVKMKEKGDIPEGYSVSREKKERFSLILESASTNQTSMYLCASSSQNGPQHFGDGTRLSIL.

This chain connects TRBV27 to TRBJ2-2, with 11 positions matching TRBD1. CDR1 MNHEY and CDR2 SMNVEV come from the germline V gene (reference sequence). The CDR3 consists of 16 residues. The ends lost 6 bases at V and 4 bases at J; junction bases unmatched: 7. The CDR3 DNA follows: TGTGCCAGCAGCGGGACAGGGGGGGCACTCACCGGGGAGCTGTTTTTT. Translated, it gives CASSGTGGALTGELFF.

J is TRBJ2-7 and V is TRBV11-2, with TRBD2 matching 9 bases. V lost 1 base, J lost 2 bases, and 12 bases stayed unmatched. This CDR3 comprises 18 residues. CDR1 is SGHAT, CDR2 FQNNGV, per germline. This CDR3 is CASSLGPIAGVPPYEQYF. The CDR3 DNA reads TGTGCCAGCAGCTTAGGACCTATAGCGGGAGTCCCCCCCTACGAGCAGTACTTC.

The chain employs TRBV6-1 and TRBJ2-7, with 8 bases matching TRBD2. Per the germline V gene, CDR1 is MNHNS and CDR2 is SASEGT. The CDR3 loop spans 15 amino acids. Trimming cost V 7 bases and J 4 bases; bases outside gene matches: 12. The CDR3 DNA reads TGTGCCAGCAAAGGGAGGCGGGGCGGGGGGTACGAGCAGTACTTC. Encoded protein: CASKGRRGGGYEQYF.

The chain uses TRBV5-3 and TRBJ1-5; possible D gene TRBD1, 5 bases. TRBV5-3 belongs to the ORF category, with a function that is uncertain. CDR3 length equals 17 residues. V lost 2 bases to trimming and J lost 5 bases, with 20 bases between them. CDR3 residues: CARSFPEGLQGYQPQHF. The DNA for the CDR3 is TGTGCCAGAAGCTTCCCAGAAGGTTTGCAGGGCTATCAGCCCCAGCATTTT.

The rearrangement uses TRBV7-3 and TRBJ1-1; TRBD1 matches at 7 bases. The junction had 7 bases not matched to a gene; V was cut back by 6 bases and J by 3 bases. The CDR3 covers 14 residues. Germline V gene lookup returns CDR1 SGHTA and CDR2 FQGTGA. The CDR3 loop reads CASRQTGQDTEAFF. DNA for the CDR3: TGTGCCAGCAGGCAAACTGGACAGGACACTGAAGCTTTCTTT.

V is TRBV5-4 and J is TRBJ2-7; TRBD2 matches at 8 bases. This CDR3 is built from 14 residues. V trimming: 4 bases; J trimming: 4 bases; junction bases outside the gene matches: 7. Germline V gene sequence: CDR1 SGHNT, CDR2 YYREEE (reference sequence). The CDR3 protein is CASSTGLGRYEQYF. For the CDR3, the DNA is TGTGCCAGCAGCACGGGACTAGGAAGATACGAGCAGTACTTC.

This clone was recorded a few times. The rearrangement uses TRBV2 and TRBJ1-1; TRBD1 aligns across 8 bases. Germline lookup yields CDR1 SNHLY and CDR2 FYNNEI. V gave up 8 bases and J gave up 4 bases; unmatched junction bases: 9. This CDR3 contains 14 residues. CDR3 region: CASFNAGGVTEAFF. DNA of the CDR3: TGTGCCAGCTTCAACGCAGGGGGCGTCACTGAAGCTTTCTTT. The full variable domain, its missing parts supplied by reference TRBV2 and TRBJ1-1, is EPEVTQTPSHQVTQMGQEVILRCVPISNHLYFYWYRQILGQKVEFLVSFYNNEISEKSEIFDDQFSVERPDGSNFTLKIRSTKLEDSAMYFCASFNAGGVTEAFFGQGTRLTVV.

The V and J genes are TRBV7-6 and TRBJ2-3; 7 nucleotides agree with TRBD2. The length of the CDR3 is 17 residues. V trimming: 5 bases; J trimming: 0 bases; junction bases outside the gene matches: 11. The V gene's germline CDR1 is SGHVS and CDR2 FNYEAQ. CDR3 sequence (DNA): TGTGCCAGCAGCCCAAGGGTGCGGGAGTCAAGCACAGATACGCAGTATTTT. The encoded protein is CASSPRVRESSTDTQYF. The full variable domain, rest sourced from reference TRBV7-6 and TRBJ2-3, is GAGVSQSPRYKVTKRGQDVALRCDPISGHVSLYWYRQALGQGPEFLTYFNYEAQQDKSGLPNDRFSAERPEGSISTLTIQRTEQRDSAMYRCASSPRVRESSTDTQYFGPGTRLTVL.

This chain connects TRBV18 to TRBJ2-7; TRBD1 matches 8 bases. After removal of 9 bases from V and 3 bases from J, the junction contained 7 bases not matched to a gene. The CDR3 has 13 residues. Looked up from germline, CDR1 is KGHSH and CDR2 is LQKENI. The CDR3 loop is CASATGANYEQYF. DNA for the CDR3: TGTGCCAGTGCGACAGGGGCGAACTACGAGCAGTACTTC.

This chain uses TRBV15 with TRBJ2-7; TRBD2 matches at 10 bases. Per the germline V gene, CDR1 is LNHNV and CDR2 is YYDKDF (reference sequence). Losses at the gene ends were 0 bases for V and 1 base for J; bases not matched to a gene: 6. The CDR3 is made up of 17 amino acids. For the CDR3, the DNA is TGTGCCACCAGCAGAGAACTAACTAGCGGGATATCCTACGAGCAGTACTTC. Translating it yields CATSRELTSGISYEQYF.

This CDR3 reads CASGGGSSGTGELFF. The CDR3, as DNA: TGTGCCAGTGGCGGTGGTTCTAGCGGGACTGGGGAGCTGTTTTTT. This chain joins TRBV9 and TRBJ2-2, with 9 positions matching TRBD2. The CDR3 is 15 amino acids. Germline V CDR1 and CDR2: SGDLS, YYNGEE. V shed 8 bases, J shed 8 bases, and the junction held 13 bases outside the gene matches.

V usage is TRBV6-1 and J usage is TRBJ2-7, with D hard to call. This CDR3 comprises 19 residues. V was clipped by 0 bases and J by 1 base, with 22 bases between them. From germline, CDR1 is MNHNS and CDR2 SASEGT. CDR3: CASSEASLGAVFSSYEQYF. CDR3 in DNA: TGTGCCAGCAGTGAAGCCTCGCTTGGCGCGGTCTTTTCGTCCTACGAGCAGTACTTC.

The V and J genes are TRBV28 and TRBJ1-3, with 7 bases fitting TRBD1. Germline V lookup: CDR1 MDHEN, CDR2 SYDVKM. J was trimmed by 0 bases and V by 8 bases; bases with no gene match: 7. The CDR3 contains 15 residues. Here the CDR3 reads CASQLEGASGNTIYF. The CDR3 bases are TGTGCCAGCCAACTGGAGGGGGCCTCTGGAAACACCATATATTTT.

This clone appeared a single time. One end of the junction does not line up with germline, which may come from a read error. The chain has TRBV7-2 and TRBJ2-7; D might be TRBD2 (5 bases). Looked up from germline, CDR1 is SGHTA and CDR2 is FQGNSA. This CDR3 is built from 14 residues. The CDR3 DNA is TGTGCCAGCAGCCTAGCTCCCGGGAACTACGAGCAGTACTTC. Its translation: CASSLAPGNYEQYF.